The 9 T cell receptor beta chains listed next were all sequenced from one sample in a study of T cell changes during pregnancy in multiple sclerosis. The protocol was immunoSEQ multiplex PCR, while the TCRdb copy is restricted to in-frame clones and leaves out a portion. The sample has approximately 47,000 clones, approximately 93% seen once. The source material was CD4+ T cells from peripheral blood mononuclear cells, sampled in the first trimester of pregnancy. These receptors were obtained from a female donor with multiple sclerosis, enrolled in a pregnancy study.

In nucleotides, the CDR3 is TGTGCCAGCAGTGAAGGAAAACTCACAGGGCCAGATACGCAGTATTTT. It codes for CASSEGKLTGPDTQYF. The chain recombines TRBV25-1 with TRBJ2-3, with D perhaps TRBD1 (6 bases). Trimming pared 2 bases from V and 4 bases from J, leaving 16 bases between. The germline gives CDR1 MGHDK, CDR2 SYGVNS. The CDR3 contains 16 residues.

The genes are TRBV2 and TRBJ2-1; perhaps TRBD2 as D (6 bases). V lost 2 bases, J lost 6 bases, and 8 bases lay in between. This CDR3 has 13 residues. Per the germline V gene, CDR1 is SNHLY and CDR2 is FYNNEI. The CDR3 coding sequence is TGTGCCAGCAGTGAACAGGGACTCAATGAGCAGTTCTTC. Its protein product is CASSEQGLNEQFF.

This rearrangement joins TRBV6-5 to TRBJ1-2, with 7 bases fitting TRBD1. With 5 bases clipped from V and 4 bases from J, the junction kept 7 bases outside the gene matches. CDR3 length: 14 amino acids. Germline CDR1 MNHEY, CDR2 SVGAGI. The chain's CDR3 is CASSTQQGTYGYTF. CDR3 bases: TGTGCCAGCAGTACACAACAGGGGACCTATGGCTACACCTTC.

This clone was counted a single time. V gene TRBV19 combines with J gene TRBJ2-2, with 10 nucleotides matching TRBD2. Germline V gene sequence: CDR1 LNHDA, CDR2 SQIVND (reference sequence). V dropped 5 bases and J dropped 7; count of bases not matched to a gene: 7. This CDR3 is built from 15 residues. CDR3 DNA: TGTGCCAGTAGTCCCCGGACTAGCGGCGGCGGGGAGCTGTTTTTT. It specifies CASSPRTSGGGELFF. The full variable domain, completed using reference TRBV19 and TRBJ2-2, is DGGITQSPKYLFRKEGQNVTLSCEQNLNHDAMYWYRQDPGQGLRLIYYSQIVNDFQKGDIAEGYSVSREKKESFPLTVTSAQKNPTAFYLCASSPRTSGGGELFFGEGSRLTVL.

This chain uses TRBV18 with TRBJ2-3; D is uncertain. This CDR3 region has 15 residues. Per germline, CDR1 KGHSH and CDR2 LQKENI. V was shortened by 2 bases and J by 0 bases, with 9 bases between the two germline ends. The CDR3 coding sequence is TGTGCCAGCTCACCAACGGCGGCTAGCACAGATACGCAGTATTTT. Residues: CASSPTAASTDTQYF.

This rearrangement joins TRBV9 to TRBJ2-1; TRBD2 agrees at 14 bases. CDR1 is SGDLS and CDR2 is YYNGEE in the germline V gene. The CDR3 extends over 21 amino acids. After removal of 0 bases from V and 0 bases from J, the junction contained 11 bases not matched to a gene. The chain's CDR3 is CASSVDLGLAGALISYNEQFF. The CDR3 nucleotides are TGTGCCAGCAGCGTAGACTTGGGACTAGCGGGGGCCCTAATCTCCTACAATGAGCAGTTCTTC.

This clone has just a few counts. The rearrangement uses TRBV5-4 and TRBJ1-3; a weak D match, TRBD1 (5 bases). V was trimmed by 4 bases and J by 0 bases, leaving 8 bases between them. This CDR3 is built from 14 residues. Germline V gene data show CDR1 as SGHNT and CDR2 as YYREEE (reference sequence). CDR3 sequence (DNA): TGTGCCAGCAGCCCGGGACTCTCTGGAAACACCATATATTTT. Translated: CASSPGLSGNTIYF.

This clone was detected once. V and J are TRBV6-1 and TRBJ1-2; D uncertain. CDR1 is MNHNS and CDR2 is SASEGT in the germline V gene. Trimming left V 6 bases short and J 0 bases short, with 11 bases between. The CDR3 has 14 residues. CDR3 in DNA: TGTGCCAGCAGAAATACAGCCCCTAACTATGGCTACACCTTC. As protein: CASRNTAPNYGYTF.

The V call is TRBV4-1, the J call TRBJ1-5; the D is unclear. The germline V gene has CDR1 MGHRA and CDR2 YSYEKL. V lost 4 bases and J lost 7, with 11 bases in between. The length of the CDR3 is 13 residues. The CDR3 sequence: CASSPPAGQPQHF. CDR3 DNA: TGCGCCAGCAGCCCTCCAGCAGGCCAGCCCCAGCATTTT.